The 16 T cell receptor beta chains reported below all come from one sample, sequenced in a study of T cell changes during pregnancy in multiple sclerosis. Produced via immunoSEQ multiplex PCR; TCRdb's table is partial and in-frame only. The table has some 14,000 clones, 83% seen once. The sample consisted of CD8+ T cells from peripheral blood mononuclear cells, taken after pregnancy. These receptors were obtained from a female donor in good health, enrolled as a control in a pregnancy study.

The rearrangement links TRBV6-4 to TRBJ2-1, with 11 bases aligning to TRBD2. Trimming at V came to 6 bases and at J to 6 bases, leaving 4 bases not matched to a gene. Germline lookup yields CDR1 MRHNA and CDR2 SNTAGT. CDR3 length: 14 amino acids. CDR3 DNA: TGTGCCAGCAGCATAGCGGGAGGGGGCAATGAGCAGTTCTTC. Encoded protein: CASSIAGGGNEQFF.

The J gene is TRBJ2-3, the V gene TRBV5-1; 11 bases fit TRBD2. The ends lost 5 bases at V and 3 bases at J; junction bases unmatched: 8. Germline values: CDR1 SGHRS, CDR2 YFSETQ. The CDR3 is made up of 16 amino acids. This chain's CDR3 is CASREVAGGPTDTQYF. DNA for the CDR3: TGCGCCAGCAGGGAGGTAGCGGGAGGGCCAACAGATACGCAGTATTTT.

V usage is TRBV19 and J usage is TRBJ1-3; possibly TRBD1 for D (6 bases). Germline V lookup: CDR1 LNHDA, CDR2 SQIVND (reference sequence). The germline V and J ends were trimmed by 0 bases and 4 bases, with 19 bases remaining between them. The CDR3 is made up of 18 amino acids. The CDR3 sequence: CASSIDDGRGLLGNTIYF. Here the CDR3 DNA reads TGTGCCAGTAGTATAGACGACGGCAGGGGATTACTGGGAAACACCATATATTTT.

CDR3 in DNA: TGTGCCAGCAGCTTAGAGGCTAGCGGGGCCCGCAATGAGCAGTTCTTC. Translating it yields CASSLEASGARNEQFF. The chain uses TRBV7-6 and TRBJ2-1; 9 nucleotides agree with TRBD2. V dropped 1 base and J dropped 6; count of bases not matched to a gene: 7. CDR3 size: 16 residues. Germline CDR1 and CDR2: SGHVS and FNYEAQ.

V usage is TRBV5-1 and J usage is TRBJ1-5; weak D call: TRBD1 (5 bases). V lost 4 bases and J 7 bases, leaving 15 bases between the germline ends. The CDR3 has 14 residues. Germline lookup yields CDR1 SGHRS and CDR2 YFSETQ. The CDR3 protein is CASSNGGARQPQHF. The CDR3 DNA reads as TGCGCCAGCAGCAACGGGGGTGCTCGACAGCCCCAGCATTTT.

This rearrangement joins TRBV7-9 to TRBJ1-1; 8 bases are a match to TRBD1. J gave up 4 bases and V 5 bases, and 15 bases lay outside the gene matches. Germline V gene sequence: CDR1 SEHNR, CDR2 FQNEAQ (reference sequence). This CDR3 spans 17 amino acids. CDR3 nucleotides: TGTGCCAGCAGCCAGCAAGTATTGCGAGACAGGGGCACTGAAGCTTTCTTT. Translating gives CASSQQVLRDRGTEAFF. The full variable domain, rest sourced from reference TRBV7-9 and TRBJ1-1, is DTGVSQNPRHKITKRGQNVTFRCDPISEHNRLYWYRQTLGQGPEFLTYFQNEAQLEKSRLLSDRFSAERPKGSFSTLEIQRTEQGDSAMYLCASSQQVLRDRGTEAFFGQGTRLTVV.

The chain uses TRBV25-1 and TRBJ2-3, with TRBD2 matching 9 bases. This CDR3 spans 16 amino acids. J gave up 4 bases and V 4 bases, and 9 bases lay outside the gene matches. Germline V lookup: CDR1 MGHDK, CDR2 SYGVNS. In DNA, the CDR3 is TGTGCCAGCAGTGCCAGCGGGAGGTCTCCCCCAGATACGCAGTATTTT. It specifies CASSASGRSPPDTQYF. The variable domain in full, completed from reference TRBV25-1 and TRBJ2-3, reads EADIYQTPRYLVIGTGKKITLECSQTMGHDKMYWYQQDPGMELHLIHYSYGVNSTEKGDLSSESTVSRIRTEHFPLTLESARPSHTSQYLCASSASGRSPPDTQYFGPGTRLTVL.

The chain has TRBV13 and TRBJ2-1; unclear D gene. From germline, CDR1 is PRHDT and CDR2 FYEKMQ (reference sequence). There are 14 residues in the CDR3. Trimming removed 5 bases from V and 6 bases from J, with 14 bases in between. The CDR3 DNA reads TGTGCCAGCAGCGCCCGAGCTCCGAGCAATGAGCAGTTCTTC. This encodes CASSARAPSNEQFF.

This chain links TRBV11-1 with TRBJ2-7; possibly TRBD2 for D (5 bases). The CDR3 sequence is 14 residues long. V was shortened by 2 bases and J by 1 base, with 9 bases between the two germline ends. Germline-derived CDR1 and CDR2 are SGHAT and FQDESV (reference sequence). The chain's CDR3 is CASSLRGLSYEQYF. The CDR3 DNA follows: TGTGCCAGCAGCTTAAGAGGGCTATCCTACGAGCAGTACTTC. Using reference TRBV11-1 and TRBJ2-7 for the parts outside the CDR3, the full variable domain is EAEVAQSPRYKITEKSQAVAFWCDPISGHATLYWYRQILGQGPELLVQFQDESVVDDSQLPKDRFSAERLKGVDSTLKIQPAELGDSAMYLCASSLRGLSYEQYFGPGTRLTVT.

V usage is TRBV28 and J usage is TRBJ1-1, with D tentatively TRBD1 (5 bases). Trimming removed 7 bases from V and 2 bases from J, with 17 bases in between. CDR3 length: 15 residues. Germline CDR1 MDHEN, CDR2 SYDVKM. The CDR3 region is CASIRRGGANTEAFF. CDR3 nucleotide sequence: TGTGCCAGCATCCGGCGGGGAGGGGCTAACACTGAAGCTTTCTTT.

The genes are TRBV7-8 and TRBJ2-1; TRBD2 agrees at 9 bases. The CDR3 length is 15 residues. Trimming cost V 3 bases and J 6 bases; bases outside gene matches: 6. CDR1 and CDR2 (germline): SGHVS, FQNEAQ. CDR3 protein: CASSFRVAGVNEQFF. The DNA for the CDR3 is TGTGCCAGCAGCTTTAGGGTAGCGGGAGTCAATGAGCAGTTCTTC.

The table lists this clone with a few counts. The gene calls are TRBV28 and TRBJ2-1, with 8 nucleotides matching TRBD2. Unmatched junction bases numbered 6, after V lost 2 bases and J lost 3 bases. Germline-derived CDR1 and CDR2 are MDHEN and SYDVKM. The CDR3 has 16 amino acids. The CDR3 DNA follows: TGTGCCAGCAGTTTAAGGGGTAGCGGGATCTACAATGAGCAGTTCTTC. Encoded protein: CASSLRGSGIYNEQFF.

The table lists this clone with a count of one. The CDR3 sequence: CASSDSTGGYNEQFF. The CDR3 DNA is TGTGCCAGCAGTGACTCGACAGGGGGGTACAATGAGCAGTTCTTC. The J gene is TRBJ2-1, the V gene TRBV6-4; 9 nucleotides match TRBD1. The CDR3 covers 15 residues. V was clipped by 0 bases and J by 4 bases; unmatched bases: 1. Germline CDR1 and CDR2: MRHNA and SNTAGT.

The chain links TRBV15 to TRBJ1-2; 12 nucleotides agree with TRBD1. Germline CDR1 and CDR2: LNHNV and YYDKDF (reference sequence). V shed 3 bases and J 4 bases; nucleotides not matched to a gene: 3. The CDR3 is made up of 15 amino acids. Written as DNA, the CDR3 is TGTGCCACCAGCAGGGGACAGGGGGCAGCCTATGGCTACACCTTC. It is translated as CATSRGQGAAYGYTF. The entire variable domain, with the rest obtained from reference TRBV15 and TRBJ1-2, is as follows: DAMVIQNPRYQVTQFGKPVTLSCSQTLNHNVMYWYQQKSSQAPKLLFHYYDKDFNNEADTPDNFQSRRPNTSFCFLDIRSPGLGDTAMYLCATSRGQGAAYGYTFGSGTRLTVV.

The rearrangement links TRBV5-8 to TRBJ2-3; 12 nucleotides align to TRBD2. The V segment lost 5 bases and the J segment 3 bases; nucleotides outside the gene matches: 4. CDR1 is SGHTS, CDR2 YDEGEE, per germline. The CDR3 consists of 15 residues. CDR3 amino acids: CASSSGLAGTDTQYF. The CDR3, as DNA: TGTGCCAGCAGTTCCGGACTAGCGGGAACAGATACGCAGTATTTT.

This clone is medium-sized by share. This chain uses TRBV6-4 with TRBJ2-2, with D unresolved. Trimming removed 0 bases from V and 4 bases from J, with 3 bases in between. Per the germline V gene, CDR1 is MRHNA and CDR2 is SNTAGT. The CDR3 is made up of 13 amino acids. This CDR3 reads CASSDSGTGELFF. Here the CDR3 DNA reads TGTGCCAGCAGTGACTCCGGCACCGGGGAGCTGTTTTTT.